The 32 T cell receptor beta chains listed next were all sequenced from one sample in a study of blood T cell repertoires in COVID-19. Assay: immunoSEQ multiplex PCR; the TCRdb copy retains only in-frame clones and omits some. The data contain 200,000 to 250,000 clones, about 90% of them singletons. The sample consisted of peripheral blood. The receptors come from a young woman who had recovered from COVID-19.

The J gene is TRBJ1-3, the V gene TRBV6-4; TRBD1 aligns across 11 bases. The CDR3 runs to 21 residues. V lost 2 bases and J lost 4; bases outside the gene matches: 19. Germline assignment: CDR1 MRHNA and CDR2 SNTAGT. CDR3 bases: TGTGCCAGCAGTGACCCTTACCCCGGACAGGGGGCAAGGGAATCCGGAAACACCATATATTTT. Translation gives CASSDPYPGQGARESGNTIYF.

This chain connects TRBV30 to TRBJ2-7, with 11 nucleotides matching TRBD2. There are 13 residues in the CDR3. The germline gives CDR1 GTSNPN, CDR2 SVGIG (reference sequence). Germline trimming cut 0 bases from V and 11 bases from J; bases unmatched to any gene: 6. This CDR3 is CAWSVSSGLAEYF. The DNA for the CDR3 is TGTGCCTGGAGTGTAAGTTCGGGACTAGCGGAGTACTTC.

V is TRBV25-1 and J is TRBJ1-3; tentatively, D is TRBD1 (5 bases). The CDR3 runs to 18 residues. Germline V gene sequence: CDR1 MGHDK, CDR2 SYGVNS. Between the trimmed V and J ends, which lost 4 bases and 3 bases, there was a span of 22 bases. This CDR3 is CASSGSYDIGHGGNTIYF. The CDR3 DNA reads TGTGCCAGCAGTGGATCTTACGATATCGGACACGGTGGAAACACCATATATTTT. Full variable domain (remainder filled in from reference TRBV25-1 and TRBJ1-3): EADIYQTPRYLVIGTGKKITLECSQTMGHDKMYWYQQDPGMELHLIHYSYGVNSTEKGDLSSESTVSRIRTEHFPLTLESARPSHTSQYLCASSGSYDIGHGGNTIYFGEGSWLTVV.

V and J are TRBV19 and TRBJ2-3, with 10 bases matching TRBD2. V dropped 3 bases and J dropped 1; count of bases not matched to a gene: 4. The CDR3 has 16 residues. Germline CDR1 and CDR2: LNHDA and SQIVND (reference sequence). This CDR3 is CASSILAGVRTDTQYF. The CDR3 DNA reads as TGTGCCAGTAGTATCCTAGCGGGAGTTCGCACAGATACGCAGTATTTT.

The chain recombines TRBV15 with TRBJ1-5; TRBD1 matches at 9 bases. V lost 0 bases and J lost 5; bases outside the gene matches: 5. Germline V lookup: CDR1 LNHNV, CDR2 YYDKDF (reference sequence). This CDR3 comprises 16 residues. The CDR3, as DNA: TGTGCCACCAGCAGAGAGGGACAGGGAAGTTATCAGCCCCAGCATTTT. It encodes CATSREGQGSYQPQHF.

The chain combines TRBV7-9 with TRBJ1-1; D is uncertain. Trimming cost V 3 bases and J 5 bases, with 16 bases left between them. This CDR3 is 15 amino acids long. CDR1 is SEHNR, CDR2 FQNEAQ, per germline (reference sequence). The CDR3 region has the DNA TGTGCCAGCAGCTTCCGCCAGAGAGCGGTGACTGAAGCTTTCTTT. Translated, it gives CASSFRQRAVTEAFF. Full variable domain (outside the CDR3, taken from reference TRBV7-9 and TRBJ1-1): DTGVSQNPRHKITKRGQNVTFRCDPISEHNRLYWYRQTLGQGPEFLTYFQNEAQLEKSRLLSDRFSAERPKGSFSTLEIQRTEQGDSAMYLCASSFRQRAVTEAFFGQGTRLTVV.

As DNA, the CDR3 is TGCGCCAGCAGCCAAGGGTATAGCGCGGCTAGCACAGATACGCAGTATTTT. Amino acid sequence: CASSQGYSAASTDTQYF. The chain has TRBV4-3 and TRBJ2-3, with D possibly TRBD2 on 5 matching bases. The CDR3 extends over 17 amino acids. Trimming shortened V by 1 base and J by 0 bases, and 14 bases separated the two germline ends. In germline, CDR1 is LGHNA, CDR2 YSLEER.

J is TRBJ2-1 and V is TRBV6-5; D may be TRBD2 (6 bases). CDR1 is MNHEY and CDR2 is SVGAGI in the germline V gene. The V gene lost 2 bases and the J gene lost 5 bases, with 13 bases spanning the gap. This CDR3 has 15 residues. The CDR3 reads CASSYGGENNNEQFF. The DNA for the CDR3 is TGTGCCAGCAGTTACGGCGGGGAAAATAACAATGAGCAGTTCTTC.

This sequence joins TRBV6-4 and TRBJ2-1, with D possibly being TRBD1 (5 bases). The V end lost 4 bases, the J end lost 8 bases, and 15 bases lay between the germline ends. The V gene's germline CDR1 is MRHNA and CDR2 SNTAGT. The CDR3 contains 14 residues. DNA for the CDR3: TGTGCCAGCAGTGTATTCCCTACCAGGGATGAGCAGTTCTTC. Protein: CASSVFPTRDEQFF.

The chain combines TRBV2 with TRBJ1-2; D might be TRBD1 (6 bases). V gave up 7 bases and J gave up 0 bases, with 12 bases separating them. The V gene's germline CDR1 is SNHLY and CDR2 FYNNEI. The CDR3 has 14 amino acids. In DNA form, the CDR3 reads TGTGCCAGCACCGAGACAGGCTCTAACTATGGCTACACCTTC. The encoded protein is CASTETGSNYGYTF.

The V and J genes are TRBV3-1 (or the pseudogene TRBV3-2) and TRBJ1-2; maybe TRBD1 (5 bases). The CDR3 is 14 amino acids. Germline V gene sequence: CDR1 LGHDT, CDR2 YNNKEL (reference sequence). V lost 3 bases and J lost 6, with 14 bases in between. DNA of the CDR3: TGTGCCAGCAGCCACACCACAGGTCTCGATGGCTACACCTTC. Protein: CASSHTTGLDGYTF.

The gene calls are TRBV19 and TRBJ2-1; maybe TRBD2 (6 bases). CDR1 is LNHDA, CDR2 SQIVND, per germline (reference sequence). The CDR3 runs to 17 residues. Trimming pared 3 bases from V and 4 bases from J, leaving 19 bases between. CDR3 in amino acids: CASSIYLLASLYNEQFF. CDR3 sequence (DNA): TGTGCCAGTAGTATCTACTTACTAGCCTCACTTTACAATGAGCAGTTCTTC.

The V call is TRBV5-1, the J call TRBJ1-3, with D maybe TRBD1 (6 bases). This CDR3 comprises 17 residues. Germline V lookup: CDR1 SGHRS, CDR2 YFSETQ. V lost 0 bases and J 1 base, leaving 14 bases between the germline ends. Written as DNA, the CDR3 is TGCGCCAGCAGCTTGGAGGCTCAGGGGATGTCTGGAAACACCATATATTTT. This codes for CASSLEAQGMSGNTIYF.

CDR3 in amino acids: CASSPSQETQYF. The CDR3 bases are TGTGCCAGCAGCCCTAGCCAAGAGACCCAGTACTTC. The gene calls are TRBV7-6 and TRBJ2-5; no definite D call. The CDR3 is 12 residues long. From germline, CDR1 is SGHVS and CDR2 FNYEAQ. Trimming stripped 5 bases from V and 1 base from J, with 5 bases between.

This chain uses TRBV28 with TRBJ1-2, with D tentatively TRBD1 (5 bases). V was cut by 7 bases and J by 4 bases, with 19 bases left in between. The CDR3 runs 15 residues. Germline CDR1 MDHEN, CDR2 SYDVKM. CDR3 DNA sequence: TGTGCCAGCACCCTCTCCGGGGGGGGAGGCTATGGCTACACCTTC. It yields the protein CASTLSGGGGYGYTF.

CDR3 nucleotide sequence: TGTGCCAGCAGCAAACTAGCGGGAGTTTTCTACAATGAGCAGTTCTTC. Translated: CASSKLAGVFYNEQFF. The V call is TRBV21-1, the J call TRBJ2-1; TRBD2 reflects the table's D call only, with no check against the DNA. TRBV21-1 is described as a pseudogene. The CDR3 consists of 16 residues.

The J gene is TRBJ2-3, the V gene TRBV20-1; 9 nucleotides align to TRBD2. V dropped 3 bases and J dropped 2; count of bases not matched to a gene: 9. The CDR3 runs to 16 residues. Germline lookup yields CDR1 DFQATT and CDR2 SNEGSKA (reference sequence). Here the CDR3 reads CSASGQPGLATDTQYF. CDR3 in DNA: TGCAGTGCTAGTGGGCAACCGGGACTAGCCACAGATACGCAGTATTTT.

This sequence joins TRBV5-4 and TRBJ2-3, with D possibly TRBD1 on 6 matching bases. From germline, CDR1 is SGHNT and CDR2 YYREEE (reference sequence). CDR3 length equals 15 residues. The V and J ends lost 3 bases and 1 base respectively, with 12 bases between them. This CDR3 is CASSYGQSRTDTQYF. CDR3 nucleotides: TGTGCCAGCAGCTATGGACAGTCCCGCACAGATACGCAGTATTTT.

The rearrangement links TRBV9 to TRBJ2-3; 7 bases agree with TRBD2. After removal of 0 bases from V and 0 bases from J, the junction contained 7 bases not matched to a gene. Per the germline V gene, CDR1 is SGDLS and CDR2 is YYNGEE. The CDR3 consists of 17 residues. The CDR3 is CASSVVSAGVSTDTQYF. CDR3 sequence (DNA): TGTGCCAGCAGCGTAGTGAGTGCGGGAGTAAGCACAGATACGCAGTATTTT.

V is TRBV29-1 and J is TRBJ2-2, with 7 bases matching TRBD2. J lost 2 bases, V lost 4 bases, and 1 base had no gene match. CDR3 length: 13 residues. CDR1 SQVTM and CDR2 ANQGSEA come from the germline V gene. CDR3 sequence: CSVGGGNTGELFF. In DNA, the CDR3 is TGCAGCGTTGGGGGGGGAAACACCGGGGAGCTGTTTTTT.

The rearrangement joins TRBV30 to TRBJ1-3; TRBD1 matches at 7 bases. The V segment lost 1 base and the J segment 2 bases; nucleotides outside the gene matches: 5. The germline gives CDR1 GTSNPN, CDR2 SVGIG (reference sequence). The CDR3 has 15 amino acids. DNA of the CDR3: TGTGCCTGGAGTGGACGTACAGGGGCTGGAAACACCATATATTTT. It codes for CAWSGRTGAGNTIYF.

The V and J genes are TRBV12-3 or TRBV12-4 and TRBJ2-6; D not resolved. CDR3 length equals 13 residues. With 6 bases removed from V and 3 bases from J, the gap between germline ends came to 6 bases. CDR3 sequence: CASSRGGANVLTF. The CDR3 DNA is TGTGCCAGCAGCCGAGGTGGGGCCAACGTCCTGACTTTC.

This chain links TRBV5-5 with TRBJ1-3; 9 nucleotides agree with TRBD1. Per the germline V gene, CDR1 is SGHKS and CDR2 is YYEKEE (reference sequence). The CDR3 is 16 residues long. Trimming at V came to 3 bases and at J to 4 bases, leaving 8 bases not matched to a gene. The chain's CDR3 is CASSSPGTGLGNTIYF. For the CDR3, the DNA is TGTGCCAGCAGCTCCCCCGGGACAGGGTTAGGAAACACCATATATTTT.

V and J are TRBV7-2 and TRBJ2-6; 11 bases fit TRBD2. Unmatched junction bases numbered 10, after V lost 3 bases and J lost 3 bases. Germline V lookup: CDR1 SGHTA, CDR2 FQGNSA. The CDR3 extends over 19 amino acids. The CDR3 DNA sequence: TGTGCCAGCAGCTTGGGACTAGCGGTACCCACGGGTGGGGCCAACGTCCTGACTTTC. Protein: CASSLGLAVPTGGANVLTF.

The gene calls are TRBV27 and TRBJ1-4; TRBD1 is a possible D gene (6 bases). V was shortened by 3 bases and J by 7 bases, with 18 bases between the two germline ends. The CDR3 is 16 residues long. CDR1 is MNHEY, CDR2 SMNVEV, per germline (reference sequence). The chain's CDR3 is CASSFSRGRGGEKLFF. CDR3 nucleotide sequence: TGTGCCAGCAGTTTTTCCAGGGGCAGAGGTGGTGAAAAACTGTTTTTT.

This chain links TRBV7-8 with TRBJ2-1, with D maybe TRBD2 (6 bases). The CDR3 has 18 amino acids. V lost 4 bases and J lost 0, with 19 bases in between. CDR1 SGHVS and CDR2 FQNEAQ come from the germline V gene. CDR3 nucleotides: TGTGCCAGCAGCTCATATCCGGCGGCGGGGAGCTCCTACAATGAGCAGTTCTTC. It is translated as CASSSYPAAGSSYNEQFF.

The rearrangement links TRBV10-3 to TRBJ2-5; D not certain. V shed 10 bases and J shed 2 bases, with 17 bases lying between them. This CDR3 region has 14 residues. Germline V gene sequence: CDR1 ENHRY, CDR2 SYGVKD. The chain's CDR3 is CATETSLGQETQYF. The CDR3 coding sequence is TGTGCCACCGAGACCTCCCTCGGGCAAGAGACCCAGTACTTC.

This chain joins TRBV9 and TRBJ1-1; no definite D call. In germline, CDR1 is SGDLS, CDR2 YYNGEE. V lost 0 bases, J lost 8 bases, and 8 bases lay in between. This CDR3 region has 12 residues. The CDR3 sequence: CASSVGEGEAFF. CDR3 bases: TGTGCCAGCAGCGTAGGGGAGGGCGAAGCTTTCTTT.

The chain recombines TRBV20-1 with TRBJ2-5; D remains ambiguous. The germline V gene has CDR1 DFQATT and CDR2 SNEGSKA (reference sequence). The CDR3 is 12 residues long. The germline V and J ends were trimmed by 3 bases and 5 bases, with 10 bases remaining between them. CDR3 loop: CSASFVLETQYF. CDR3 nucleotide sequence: TGCAGTGCTAGTTTCGTACTGGAGACCCAGTACTTC.

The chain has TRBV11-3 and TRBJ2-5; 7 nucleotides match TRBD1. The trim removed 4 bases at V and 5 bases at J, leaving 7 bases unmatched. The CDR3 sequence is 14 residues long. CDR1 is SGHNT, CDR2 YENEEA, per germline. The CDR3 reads CASSSRQGSETQYF. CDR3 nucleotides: TGTGCCAGCAGCTCGCGACAGGGCTCGGAGACCCAGTACTTC.

CDR3 residues: CASGIGTGGEQYF. The CDR3 DNA reads TGTGCTAGTGGTATAGGGACAGGGGGGGAGCAGTACTTC. This chain uses TRBV12-5 with TRBJ2-7, with 11 bases fitting TRBD1. J gave up 7 bases and V 5 bases, and 4 bases lay outside the gene matches. This CDR3 has 13 amino acids. In germline, CDR1 is LGHNT, CDR2 FRNRAP.

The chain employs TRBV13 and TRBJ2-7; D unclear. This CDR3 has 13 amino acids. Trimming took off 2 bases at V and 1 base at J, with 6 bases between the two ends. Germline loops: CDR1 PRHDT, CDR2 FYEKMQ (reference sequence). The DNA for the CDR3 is TGTGCCAGCAGCTTACGGTATTCCTACGAGCAGTACTTC. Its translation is CASSLRYSYEQYF.